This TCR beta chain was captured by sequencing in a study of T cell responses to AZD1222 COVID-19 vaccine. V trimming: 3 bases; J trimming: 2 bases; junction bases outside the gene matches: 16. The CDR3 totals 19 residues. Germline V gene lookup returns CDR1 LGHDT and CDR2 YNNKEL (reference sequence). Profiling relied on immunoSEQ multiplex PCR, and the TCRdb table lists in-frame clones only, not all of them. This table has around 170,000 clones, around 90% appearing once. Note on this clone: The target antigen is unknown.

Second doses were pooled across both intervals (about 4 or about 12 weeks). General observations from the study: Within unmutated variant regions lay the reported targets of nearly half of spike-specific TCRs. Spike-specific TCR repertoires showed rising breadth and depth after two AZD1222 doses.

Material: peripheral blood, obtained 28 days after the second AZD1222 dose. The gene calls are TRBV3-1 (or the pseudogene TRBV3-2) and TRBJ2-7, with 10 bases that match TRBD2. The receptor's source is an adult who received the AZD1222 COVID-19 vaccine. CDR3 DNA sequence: TGTGCCAGCAGCCATGAACTAGCGGGGTCGGCTGGCCATCCCTACGAGCAGTACTTC. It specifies CASSHELAGSAGHPYEQYF.